This TCR beta chain came from a study of radiotherapy plus CTLA-4 blockade in lung cancer. The protocol was immunoSEQ multiplex PCR, while the TCRdb copy is restricted to in-frame clones and leaves out a portion. The data show about 73,000 clones, roughly 91% seen once. The CDR3 has 14 residues. The V and J ends lost 1 base and 4 bases respectively, with 10 bases between them. Germline V lookup: CDR1 SGHAT, CDR2 FQNNGV. This chain links TRBV11-2 with TRBJ1-1; D remains unclear. This sample comprised peripheral blood, obtained from a patient treated with radiotherapy plus ipilimumab. The source of this sequence is a human donor with non-small cell lung cancer that progressed on radiotherapy plus ipilimumab. CDR3 protein: CASSLGREFTEAFF. The CDR3 DNA follows: TGTGCCAGCAGCTTAGGCAGAGAATTCACTGAAGCTTTCTTT.